This T cell receptor beta chain was observed in a study of cytomegalovirus exposure and HLA in healthy donors. On the study more broadly: Within an early data release were about 85 million unique TCRs drawn from HLA-typed donors.

For this clone: No antigen is known for it.

Amplification used 60 Vbeta primers and 13 Jbeta primers. Sequenced by immunoSEQ multiplex PCR; TCRdb stores in-frame clones only, minus some. The profile covers 90,000 to 100,000 clones, with less than 70% appearing a single time and under 3% taken by the ten largest. Findings and caveats of the study: As was reported, the HLA-A and HLA-B alleles of most subjects were accurately predicted from TCR beta sequences. Later, an analysis found that common viral pathogens appeared to be linked with several of the most significant clusters. TCR beta chain V- and J-gene trimming was linked, in a later analysis, to a missense variant in DCLRE1C.

This CDR3 is built from 17 residues. V lost 0 bases, J lost 1 base, and 15 bases lay in between. The germline V gene has CDR1 SGHNT and CDR2 YENEEA. The sequencing sample was made of PBMCs. The V call is TRBV11-3, the J call TRBJ1-1; D gene uncertain. The source of this sequence is a man in his fifties in good health and CMV-seronegative. The CDR3 sequence is CASSLERMSVPNTEAFF. The DNA for the CDR3 is TGTGCCAGCAGCTTAGAGAGAATGAGTGTTCCGAACACTGAAGCTTTCTTT.